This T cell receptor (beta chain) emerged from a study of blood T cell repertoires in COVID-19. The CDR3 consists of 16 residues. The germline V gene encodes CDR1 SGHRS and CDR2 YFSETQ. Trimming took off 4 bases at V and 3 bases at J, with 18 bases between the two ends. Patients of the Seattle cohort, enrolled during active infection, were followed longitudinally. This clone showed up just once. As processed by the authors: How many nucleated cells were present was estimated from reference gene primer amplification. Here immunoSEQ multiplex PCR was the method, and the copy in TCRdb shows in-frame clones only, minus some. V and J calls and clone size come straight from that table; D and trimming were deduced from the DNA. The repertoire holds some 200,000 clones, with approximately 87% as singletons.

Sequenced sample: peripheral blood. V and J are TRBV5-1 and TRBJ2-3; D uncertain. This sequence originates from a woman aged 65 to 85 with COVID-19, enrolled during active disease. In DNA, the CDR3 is TGCGCCAGCAGCCCGGATTCGGTCCCGCGGACAGATACGCAGTATTTT. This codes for CASSPDSVPRTDTQYF.